A single sample gave rise to the 2 T cell receptor beta chains below, sequenced in a study of T-cell memory formation after mild COVID-19 (dated by TCRdb to the early 2020s). Libraries were prepared through 5' RACE. The sequencing machine was an Illumina NovaSeq 6000. TCRdb handled the public reads itself, with Q25 trimming in fastp and clone calling in MiXCR, and kept productive beta chains. Duplicate CDR3 protein sequences are folded into a single record with the most common DNA and genes. The sample profile shows 100,000 to 150,000 distinct CDR3 sequences; about 5.9% of them were found once. The leading ten clones occupy roughly 2% of the sample. The sample consisted of PBMCs or a T cell subset sorted from them (not recorded which). The source is an adult woman who had mild COVID-19 (a few samples of this study predate the infection). The sample titles of this study are shuffled in the database, so cell type and time point are left out; the donor was told from shared clones.

Details on this clonotype: The junction departs from the called germline gene at one end, perhaps through a read error. The chain recombines TRBV20-1 with TRBJ2-3; 7 bases map to TRBD2. Germline-derived CDR1 and CDR2 are DFQATT and SNEGSKA (reference sequence). The CDR3 is made up of 14 amino acids. CDR3 amino acids: CSDRSSGRTDTQYF. CDR3 nucleotides: TGCAGTGATAGATCTAGCGGACGCACAGATACGCAGTATTTT.

The chain employs TRBV3-1 and TRBJ1-1; D is undetermined. CDR1 LGHDT and CDR2 YNNKEL come from the germline V gene (reference sequence). Trimming left V 5 bases short and J 5 bases short, with 15 bases between. The CDR3 has 14 residues. CDR3 region: CASSYRGGFTEAFF. CDR3 sequence (DNA): TGTGCCAGCAGCTATCGAGGAGGATTTACTGAAGCTTTCTTT.